Listed here are 7 T cell receptor beta chains from one sample, sequenced in a study of OX40 agonist ivuxolimab in advanced cancers. The data were produced by immunoSEQ multiplex PCR, yet TCRdb's version contains in-frame clones alone and is incomplete. The profile shows tens of thousands of clones, 88% of them singletons. The starting material was CD4+ or CD8+ T cells sorted from blood, obtained in a trial of the OX40 agonist ivuxolimab. These TCRs come from an adult with an advanced solid tumor such as melanoma, head and neck, liver or kidney cancer.

This chain uses TRBV16 with TRBJ1-6; D gene ambiguous. CDR1 is KGHSY, CDR2 FQNENV, per germline. The V gene lost 0 bases and the J gene lost 9 bases, with 15 bases spanning the gap. This CDR3 region has 16 residues. CDR3 sequence: CASSQSSLSGLSPLHF. The CDR3 DNA reads TGTGCCAGCAGCCAATCGTCGCTAAGCGGGCTTTCACCCCTCCACTTT.

This rearrangement joins TRBV7-9 to TRBJ2-5, with 13 bases aligning to TRBD2. Germline loops: CDR1 SEHNR, CDR2 FQNEAQ (reference sequence). V trimming: 3 bases; J trimming: 3 bases; junction bases outside the gene matches: 4. The CDR3 has 16 residues. This CDR3 reads CASSLGLAGLEETQYF. The CDR3 nucleotides read TGTGCCAGCAGCTTGGGACTAGCGGGACTCGAAGAGACCCAGTACTTC.

The genes are TRBV2 and TRBJ1-3; D is unclear. V was pared by 7 bases and J by 0 bases, with 7 bases between. The CDR3 covers 13 residues. The germline V gene has CDR1 SNHLY and CDR2 FYNNEI. The DNA for the CDR3 is TGTGCCAGCACGACCGACTCTGGAAACACCATATATTTT. It codes for CASTTDSGNTIYF.

A single count supports this clone. The CDR3 DNA sequence: TGTGCCAGCAGCTCACCCCTATCTCCCCCACAGTCAGCAGATACGCAGTATTTT. This translates into CASSSPLSPPQSADTQYF. The chain recombines TRBV7-8 with TRBJ2-3; D unclear. Trimming removed 4 bases at V and 4 bases at J, with 24 bases between. CDR1 and CDR2 (germline): SGHVS, FQNEAQ. The CDR3 runs to 18 residues.

Here the CDR3 reads CASSATLAKNIQYF. The CDR3 DNA is TGTGCCAGCAGCGCCACCCTAGCCAAAAACATTCAGTACTTC. This chain links TRBV6-1 with TRBJ2-4; D uncertain. Trimming left V 6 bases short and J 0 bases short, with 9 bases between. This CDR3 has 14 amino acids. Germline V gene data show CDR1 as MNHNS and CDR2 as SASEGT.

The chain links TRBV9 to TRBJ2-6; 10 bases map to TRBD1. The CDR3 length is 19 residues. V was pared by 3 bases and J by 2 bases, with 11 bases of the junction left unmatched. The germline V gene has CDR1 SGDLS and CDR2 YYNGEE. The CDR3 protein is CASSGRTGGFRTGANVLTF. The CDR3, as DNA: TGTGCCAGCAGCGGGCGGACAGGGGGTTTTCGGACTGGGGCCAACGTCCTGACTTTC.

J is TRBJ1-1 and V is TRBV7-2; D is undetermined. Germline V CDR1 and CDR2: SGHTA, FQGNSA. The CDR3 length is 14 residues. V lost 1 base, J lost 2 bases, and 8 bases lay in between. The CDR3 loop reads CASSLGGFNTEAFF. The CDR3 nucleotides read TGTGCCAGCAGCTTAGGGGGTTTCAACACTGAAGCTTTCTTT.